The 20 T cell receptor beta chains presented below share a single source sample, sequenced in a study of siplizumab effects on memory and regulatory T cells. TCRdb keeps only in-frame clones here, not all; method: immunoSEQ multiplex PCR. The sample holds 75,000 to 100,000 clones, over 90% seen once. Sequencing was performed on non-Treg CD4+ T cells sorted from blood. The receptors shown here come from a human donor in good health.

The chain employs TRBV18 and TRBJ1-5; D may be TRBD1 (5 bases). V lost 3 bases, J lost 0 bases, and 6 bases lay in between. The V gene's germline CDR1 is KGHSH and CDR2 LQKENI. The CDR3 covers 14 residues. The CDR3 nucleotides read TGTGCCAGCTCACCCAGGGATAGCAATCAGCCCCAGCATTTT. Protein: CASSPRDSNQPQHF. Complete variable domain (other parts from reference TRBV18 and TRBJ1-5): NAGVMQNPRHLVRRRGQEARLRCSPMKGHSHVYWYRQLPEEGLKFMVYLQKENIIDESGMPKERFSAEFPKEGPSILRIQQVVRGDSAAYFCASSPRDSNQPQHFGDGTRLSIL.

The chain employs TRBV4-1 and TRBJ2-7, with D possibly matching TRBD1 (6 bases). This CDR3 comprises 14 residues. The V gene lost 3 bases and the J gene lost 3 bases, with 12 bases spanning the gap. Germline V gene lookup returns CDR1 MGHRA and CDR2 YSYEKL. CDR3 sequence: CASSQPGQGYEQYF. CDR3 nucleotide sequence: TGCGCCAGCAGCCAGCCGGGACAAGGCTACGAGCAGTACTTC.

V gene TRBV7-9 combines with J gene TRBJ2-5, with D tentatively TRBD1 (5 bases). The V end lost 1 base, the J end lost 7 bases, and 10 bases lay between the germline ends. The CDR3 length is 13 residues. Germline V gene sequence: CDR1 SEHNR, CDR2 FQNEAQ (reference sequence). As DNA, the CDR3 is TGTGCCAGCAGCTTAGGAAATCAGGGGACCCAGTACTTC. Its translation is CASSLGNQGTQYF.

V is TRBV9 and J is TRBJ2-1; D might be TRBD2 (5 bases). The CDR3 spans 18 residues. Germline CDR1 is SGDLS and CDR2 is YYNGEE. V lost 0 bases to trimming and J lost 8 bases, with 24 bases between them. DNA for the CDR3: TGTGCCAGCAGCGTAGGACATATTACCGGACTCACAATATATGAGCAGTTCTTC. This codes for CASSVGHITGLTIYEQFF.

The V gene is TRBV28, the J gene TRBJ2-7; perhaps D is TRBD1 or TRBD2 (5 bases each). Trimming stripped 8 bases from V and 7 bases from J, with 18 bases between. CDR1 is MDHEN and CDR2 is SYDVKM in the germline V gene. The CDR3 totals 13 residues. In DNA, the CDR3 is TGTGCCAGCCGGGGCCTGAGGTCGGGTGAGCAGTACTTC. Translating it yields CASRGLRSGEQYF.

The V call is TRBV6-5, the J call TRBJ2-7; D might be TRBD1 or TRBD2, each matching 6 bases. V was cut by 8 bases and J by 3 bases, with 14 bases left in between. Germline values: CDR1 MNHEY, CDR2 SVGAGI. This CDR3 spans 13 amino acids. CDR3 region: CASGRGTYYEQYF. The DNA for the CDR3 is TGTGCCAGCGGTCGCGGGACATACTACGAGCAGTACTTC.

The chain links TRBV19 to TRBJ1-3; tentative D call: TRBD1 (5 bases). The germline V gene has CDR1 LNHDA and CDR2 SQIVND (reference sequence). The CDR3 sequence is 16 residues long. Trimming took off 6 bases at V and 0 bases at J, with 15 bases between the two ends. For the CDR3, the DNA is TGTGCCAGTAGCCCCCTGGGGACTATCTCTGGAAACACCATATATTTT. As protein: CASSPLGTISGNTIYF.

V and J are TRBV6-5 and TRBJ2-7; D is undetermined. V dropped 8 bases and J dropped 2 bases, with 10 bases sitting between them. CDR1 is MNHEY and CDR2 is SVGAGI in the germline V gene. The CDR3 runs to 12 residues. CDR3 sequence (DNA): TGTGCCAGCGGCCGGACCGCCTACGAGCAGTACTTC. This translates into CASGRTAYEQYF.

The chain uses TRBV18 and TRBJ2-1; D ambiguous. Germline CDR1 KGHSH, CDR2 LQKENI. Trimming removed 1 base from V and 10 bases from J, with 17 bases in between. CDR3 length: 15 residues. CDR3 residues: CASSPQLAGAEEQFF. The CDR3 bases are TGTGCCAGCTCACCACAGTTGGCCGGAGCAGAGGAGCAGTTCTTC. Looking up the rest from reference TRBV18 and TRBJ2-1 gives the full variable domain: NAGVMQNPRHLVRRRGQEARLRCSPMKGHSHVYWYRQLPEEGLKFMVYLQKENIIDESGMPKERFSAEFPKEGPSILRIQQVVRGDSAAYFCASSPQLAGAEEQFFGPGTRLTVL.

The J gene is TRBJ2-2, the V gene TRBV18; D uncertain. In germline, CDR1 is KGHSH, CDR2 LQKENI. V dropped 8 bases and J dropped 1 base, with 14 bases sitting between them. The CDR3 totals 15 residues. CDR3 protein: CASEVASVNTGELFF. The CDR3 DNA sequence: TGTGCCAGCGAGGTTGCGTCGGTGAACACCGGGGAGCTGTTTTTT.

The rearrangement uses TRBV11-2 and TRBJ1-1; D is unresolved. Looked up from germline, CDR1 is SGHAT and CDR2 is FQNNGV. V lost 1 base and J lost 0, with 6 bases in between. This CDR3 contains 14 residues. As DNA, the CDR3 is TGTGCCAGCAGCTTAGGTAATTTGAACACTGAAGCTTTCTTT. It encodes CASSLGNLNTEAFF.

The chain has TRBV7-6 and TRBJ2-7; a weak D match, TRBD1 (6 bases). The CDR3 covers 16 residues. Germline CDR1 is SGHVS and CDR2 is FNYEAQ. Trimming stripped 1 base from V and 2 bases from J, with 15 bases between. The CDR3 protein is CASSLGGTGRAYEQYF. In DNA form, the CDR3 reads TGTGCCAGCAGCTTAGGGGGCACAGGGAGAGCCTACGAGCAGTACTTC.

V and J are TRBV6-5 and TRBJ1-1, with D hard to call. Trimming took 7 bases from V and 1 from J, leaving 16 bases between them. The CDR3 is 15 residues long. CDR1 is MNHEY and CDR2 is SVGAGI in the germline V gene. In DNA form, the CDR3 reads TGTGCCAGCACTAAAAGTGGACGGAGGAACACTGAAGCTTTCTTT. Its protein is CASTKSGRRNTEAFF.

V and J are TRBV5-1 and TRBJ2-1, with 11 bases aligning to TRBD2. V dropped 0 bases and J dropped 8; count of bases not matched to a gene: 10. Germline CDR1 reads SGHRS; CDR2 reads YFSETQ. The CDR3 has 17 amino acids. The CDR3 protein is CASSLAKTSGSKYEQFF. The CDR3 DNA is TGCGCCAGCAGCTTGGCGAAAACTAGCGGGAGTAAATATGAGCAGTTCTTC.

This clone was detected once. The J gene is TRBJ2-3, the V gene TRBV11-2; no clear D gene. The CDR3 has 13 residues. Trimming cost V 5 bases and J 2 bases, with 8 bases left between them. CDR1 SGHAT and CDR2 FQNNGV come from the germline V gene. CDR3: CASSPLTTDTQYF. The CDR3 nucleotides read TGTGCCAGCAGCCCTTTGACCACAGATACGCAGTATTTT.

This sequence joins TRBV5-1 and TRBJ2-3; D perhaps matches TRBD2 (6 bases). CDR3 length: 14 residues. V was clipped by 3 bases and J by 2 bases, with 10 bases between them. Germline loops: CDR1 SGHRS, CDR2 YFSETQ. In nucleotides, the CDR3 is TGCGCCAGCAGCTGGGGGGTCCCCACAGATACGCAGTATTTT. Translated: CASSWGVPTDTQYF.

The V gene is TRBV11-2, the J gene TRBJ1-5; D gene unclear. The CDR3 length is 14 residues. V shed 4 bases and J shed 0 bases, with 7 bases lying between them. The V gene's germline CDR1 is SGHAT and CDR2 FQNNGV. CDR3 sequence: CASSSANSNQPQHF. The CDR3 coding sequence is TGTGCCAGCAGCTCGGCCAATAGCAATCAGCCCCAGCATTTT.

The chain has TRBV7-9 and TRBJ2-7; D is possibly TRBD2 (6 bases). The germline V gene encodes CDR1 SEHNR and CDR2 FQNEAQ (reference sequence). CDR3 length equals 17 residues. Trimming pared 0 bases from V and 6 bases from J, leaving 21 bases between. The CDR3 protein is CASSLAGLRFEGSEQYF. CDR3 coding DNA: TGTGCCAGCAGCTTAGCGGGACTCAGGTTTGAGGGGAGCGAGCAGTACTTC. Looking up the rest from reference TRBV7-9 and TRBJ2-7 gives the full variable domain: DTGVSQNPRHKITKRGQNVTFRCDPISEHNRLYWYRQTLGQGPEFLTYFQNEAQLEKSRLLSDRFSAERPKGSFSTLEIQRTEQGDSAMYLCASSLAGLRFEGSEQYFGPGTRLTVT.

V is TRBV28 and J is TRBJ1-4, with 10 bases lining up with TRBD1. The length of the CDR3 is 15 residues. Trimming at V came to 1 base and at J to 8 bases, leaving 4 bases not matched to a gene. Germline V gene lookup returns CDR1 MDHEN and CDR2 SYDVKM. The CDR3 bases are TGTGCCAGCAGTTTATTAGGGACAGGGGCGGAAAAACTGTTTTTT. It encodes CASSLLGTGAEKLFF.

The chain joins TRBV6-5 to TRBJ2-1, with D perhaps matching TRBD2 (7 bases). CDR3 length: 16 residues. Germline V gene data show CDR1 as MNHEY and CDR2 as SVGAGI. V lost 0 bases and J 6 bases, leaving 15 bases between the germline ends. The DNA for the CDR3 is TGTGCCAGCAGTTACTCAGGGGGGAGGGCCCCCAATGAGCAGTTCTTC. Amino acids: CASSYSGGRAPNEQFF.